Listed below are T cell receptor beta chains from one sample, sequenced in a study of cytomegalovirus exposure and HLA in healthy donors. TCRdb's table, derived via immunoSEQ multiplex PCR, lists solely in-frame clones and lacks some. This repertoire shows 65,000 to 90,000 clones, 65% to 75% found once; its top ten account for 4% to 5%. Sequencing was done on a sample of PBMCs. Every receptor here comes from a man between 60 and 75 years old in good health and CMV-seronegative. Both conserved end residues are part of each CDR3. The order of the fields is D gene, clone size, J gene, V gene, CDR3 protein, CDR3 DNA. The D gene is left open where the match is weak. Only part of the rows carry a size: once, few, many, or a class if the clone is expanded.

d_call: -
clone_size: -
j_call: TRBJ2-3
v_call: TRBV5-1
cdr3_aa: CASSPGVHTDTQYF
cdr3_nt: TGCGCCAGCAGCCCAGGGGTACACACAGATACGCAGTATTTT

d_call: -
clone_size: few
j_call: TRBJ1-1
v_call: TRBV4-1
cdr3_aa: CASSQDPLMNTEAFF
cdr3_nt: TGCGCCAGCAGCCAAGATCCACTGATGAACACTGAAGCTTTCTTT

d_call: -
clone_size: few
j_call: TRBJ2-3
v_call: TRBV7-9
cdr3_aa: CASSRTGAGHTQYF
cdr3_nt: TGTGCCAGCAGCCGAACAGGAGCAGGGCATACGCAGTATTTT

d_call: -
clone_size: -
j_call: TRBJ2-7
v_call: TRBV11-2
cdr3_aa: CASSLDLGSYEQYF
cdr3_nt: TGTGCCAGCAGCTTAGACCTCGGGTCCTACGAGCAGTACTTC

d_call: -
clone_size: -
j_call: TRBJ2-1
v_call: TRBV5-6
cdr3_aa: CASSGRNHNEQFF
cdr3_nt: TGTGCCAGCAGCGGGAGAAATCACAATGAGCAGTTCTTC

d_call: -
clone_size: -
j_call: TRBJ1-1
v_call: TRBV25-1
cdr3_aa: CASRVPGGQEAFF
cdr3_nt: TGTGCCAGCAGGGTACCCGGCGGACAAGAAGCTTTCTTT

d_call: -
clone_size: -
j_call: TRBJ1-4
v_call: TRBV6-6
cdr3_aa: CASSYGAPGEKLFF
cdr3_nt: TGTGCCAGCAGTTACGGGGCCCCTGGGGAAAAACTGTTTTTT

d_call: -
clone_size: -
j_call: TRBJ1-3
v_call: TRBV29-1
cdr3_aa: CSARTVSGNTIYF
cdr3_nt: TGCAGCGCCAGGACAGTCTCTGGAAACACCATATATTTT

d_call: TRBD1
clone_size: few
j_call: TRBJ1-1
v_call: TRBV5-4
cdr3_aa: CASSWGTGGRNTEAFF
cdr3_nt: TGTGCCAGCAGCTGGGGGACAGGGGGCCGGAACACTGAAGCTTTCTTT

d_call: -
clone_size: few
j_call: TRBJ2-3
v_call: TRBV6-1
cdr3_aa: CASREGRQGTDTQYF
cdr3_nt: TGTGCCAGCAGGGAAGGGAGGCAGGGGACAGATACGCAGTATTTT

d_call: -
clone_size: -
j_call: TRBJ1-6
v_call: TRBV5-4
cdr3_aa: CASSLSPGETYNSPLHF
cdr3_nt: TGTGCCAGCAGCTTGTCTCCGGGGGAGACCTATAATTCACCCCTCCACTTT

d_call: TRBD1
clone_size: -
j_call: TRBJ2-5
v_call: TRBV18
cdr3_aa: CASSPQTGQGETQYF
cdr3_nt: TGTGCCAGCTCACCACAGACGGGACAGGGAGAGACCCAGTACTTC

d_call: TRBD1
clone_size: -
j_call: TRBJ1-1
v_call: TRBV7-8
cdr3_aa: CASSLGQGVGKAFF
cdr3_nt: TGTGCCAGCAGCCTGGGACAGGGGGTGGGCAAAGCTTTCTTT

d_call: TRBD2
clone_size: -
j_call: TRBJ2-1
v_call: TRBV19
cdr3_aa: CASSIGGSGGFYNEQFF
cdr3_nt: TGTGCCAGTAGTATAGGGGGTAGCGGGGGATTCTACAATGAGCAGTTCTTC

d_call: -
clone_size: -
j_call: TRBJ2-7
v_call: TRBV6-6
cdr3_aa: CASRDEGYEQYF
cdr3_nt: TGTGCCAGCAGGGACGAGGGCTACGAGCAGTACTTC

d_call: TRBD2
clone_size: -
j_call: TRBJ2-1
v_call: TRBV7-3
cdr3_aa: CASTSSGGAHNEQFF
cdr3_nt: TGTGCCAGCACCAGTTCCGGGGGGGCCCACAATGAGCAGTTCTTC

d_call: TRBD2
clone_size: -
j_call: TRBJ2-3
v_call: TRBV11-1
cdr3_aa: CASSFGGGGPLTDTQYF
cdr3_nt: TGTGCCAGCAGCTTTGGGGGCGGGGGGCCTCTCACAGATACGCAGTATTTT